The clone carrying this TCR beta chain was observed a few times. As yet, its antigen is unknown. This sample is drawn from a study of blood T cells in healthy people across ages. Points from the study as a whole: Roughly linear declines in TCR beta diversity per million T cells occurred with age. Whereas aged donors had fewer naive CD4+ cells, long-lived donors had more of them and higher diversity.

Germline V gives CDR1 SEHNR, CDR2 FQNEAQ (reference sequence). The CDR3 has 14 residues. PBMCs numbering at least 6 million were isolated per sample. The extraction recovered at least 6 micrograms of total RNA per sample. A second roughly 7 to 11 cycle PCR used barcoded and J-beta primers. TCRdb passed the 5' RACE reads through MiXCR, listing each CDR3 protein once. The data hold just over 1 million distinct CDR3 sequences, with under 45% observed a single time. V usage is TRBV7-9 and J usage is TRBJ2-5, with D tentatively TRBD2 (5 bases). The J call could be wrong; TRBJ2-7 is a better fit for the DNA end. Sequenced input: blood. The clonotype was recovered from a woman between 55 and 75 years old in good health. The CDR3: CASSLLSGFDEQYF. DNA of the CDR3: TGTGCCAGCAGCTTATTGTCGGGGTTCGACGAGCAGTACTTC.